The 13 T cell receptor beta chains below were found in one sample sequenced in a study of T cells in Graves' hyperthyroidism and ophthalmopathy. Authors of the study amplified TCR beta CDR3 regions from RNA transcripts. Using the HTBI primer set, a first-round RT-PCR was run on the TCR CDR3. One entry per CDR3 protein results from TCRdb running MiXCR on the multiplex PCR reads. The sample lists approximately 590,000 distinct CDR3 sequences, more than 15% occurring once. The specimen was blood. Receptors originate from a woman aged 25 to 39 with Graves' hyperthyroidism.

This clonotype was seen repeatedly, ten times or more. The rearrangement uses TRBV30 and TRBJ1-5, with TRBD1 identical over 7 bases. V lost 3 bases, J lost 6 bases, and 5 bases stayed unmatched. The CDR3 is 13 amino acids. Germline CDR1 reads GTSNPN; CDR2 reads SVGIG (reference sequence). CDR3 in amino acids: CAWSAGGGQPQHF. The CDR3 region has the DNA TGTGCCTGGAGCGCAGGGGGGGGTCAGCCCCAGCATTTT.

This clonotype was detected a few times. The V and J genes are TRBV20-1 and TRBJ2-5; D is perhaps TRBD2 (5 bases). V lost 4 bases and J lost 5, with 23 bases in between. Germline assignment: CDR1 DFQATT and CDR2 SNEGSKA (reference sequence). The CDR3 loop spans 16 amino acids. The CDR3, as DNA: TGCAGTGCTAATGGAGGAAGACTTTGGCTTCAGGAGACCCAGTACTTC. This codes for CSANGGRLWLQETQYF.

The rearrangement joins TRBV12-3 or TRBV12-4 to TRBJ2-1; 8 nucleotides match TRBD1. This CDR3 region has 15 residues. With 4 bases clipped from V and 2 bases from J, the junction kept 4 bases outside the gene matches. The CDR3, as DNA: TGTGCCAGCAGTTCAGGGGGCTCTACCTACAATGAGCAGTTCTTC. Amino acid sequence: CASSSGGSTYNEQFF.

The CDR3 sequence: CASSQQGTGTYEQYF. The CDR3 DNA reads TGTGCCAGCAGCCAACAGGGGACAGGAACCTACGAGCAGTACTTC. This rearrangement joins TRBV3-1 to TRBJ2-7; 8 bases are a match to TRBD1. Looked up from germline, CDR1 is LGHDT and CDR2 is YNNKEL (reference sequence). The CDR3 length is 15 residues. The junction had 5 bases not matched to a gene; V was cut back by 2 bases and J by 2 bases.

This clonotype was counted at least ten times. The rearrangement uses TRBV6-5 and TRBJ2-7; TRBD1 agrees at 7 bases. CDR3 length equals 16 residues. The V gene's germline CDR1 is MNHEY and CDR2 SVGAGI. Trimming at V came to 2 bases and at J to 0 bases, leaving 7 bases not matched to a gene. The CDR3 loop is CASSYQTGMGSYEQYF. Written as DNA, the CDR3 is TGTGCCAGCAGTTACCAGACAGGGATGGGCTCCTACGAGCAGTACTTC.

The rearrangement links TRBV19 to TRBJ1-4, with D perhaps matching TRBD1 (6 bases). CDR3 size: 15 residues. CDR1 and CDR2 (germline): LNHDA, SQIVND (reference sequence). Deletions cut 5 bases from V and 3 bases from J, with 13 bases between. The CDR3 DNA follows: TGTGCCAGTAGTGCCAGGGGTGGGGCTAATGAAAAACTGTTTTTT. It is translated as CASSARGGANEKLFF.

A remark on this clonotype: Just one base apart from a much larger clone, this may be a read error. The rearrangement links TRBV27 to TRBJ2-1; 11 bases agree with TRBD2. The CDR3 sequence is 13 residues long. Germline CDR1 is MNHEY and CDR2 is SMNVEV (reference sequence). The CDR3 DNA is TGTGCCAGCAGTGGGACTAGCGGCAATGAGCAGCTCTTC. It codes for CASSGTSGNEQLF.

This clonotype showed up just once. This could be a read error, since a much larger clone is one nucleotide away. The conserved final phenylalanine or tryptophan is absent from the CDR3, which likely points to a read error. The chain joins TRBV12-5 to TRBJ1-4, with unresolved D. The CDR3 totals 13 residues. Germline CDR1 reads LGHNT; CDR2 reads FRNRAP. V lost 0 bases, J lost 7 bases, and 6 bases lay in between. In DNA, the CDR3 is TGTGCTAGTGGTTTGGTGGTGGGTGAAAAACTGTTTCTT. Its translation is CASGLVVGEKLFL.

The chain uses TRBV15 and TRBJ1-1; no definite D call. CDR1 is LNHNV and CDR2 is YYDKDF in the germline V gene (reference sequence). This CDR3 comprises 14 residues. V was cut by 2 bases and J by 4 bases, with 11 bases left in between. CDR3: CATSRRREVTEAFF. CDR3 sequence (DNA): TGTGCCACCAGCAGACGGCGGGAGGTCACTGAAGCTTTCTTT.

V is TRBV2 and J is TRBJ2-7, with 9 bases lining up with TRBD1. The germline gives CDR1 SNHLY, CDR2 FYNNEI. The length of the CDR3 is 14 residues. The V and J ends lost 4 bases and 3 bases, in that order; junction bases with no gene match: 4. The chain's CDR3 is CASSGDRGCYEQYF. For the CDR3, the DNA is TGTGCCAGCAGTGGTGACAGGGGGTGCTACGAGCAGTACTTC.

The sample holds many counts of this clonotype. The V call is TRBV28, the J call TRBJ2-5; the match to TRBD1 covers 9 bases. Germline CDR1 MDHEN, CDR2 SYDVKM. The CDR3 length is 17 residues. V lost 0 bases and J lost 1; bases outside the gene matches: 6. CDR3 bases: TGTGCCAGCAGTTTATGGGCGGGGACAGGGTTCCAAGAGACCCAGTACTTC. This encodes CASSLWAGTGFQETQYF.

The chain has TRBV19 and TRBJ2-7; TRBD2 agrees at 8 bases. Trimming took 5 bases from V and 0 from J; bases not matched to a gene: 9. The CDR3 length is 16 residues. Looked up from germline, CDR1 is LNHDA and CDR2 is SQIVND (reference sequence). CDR3 region: CASSPSGSPVSYEQYF. As DNA, the CDR3 is TGTGCCAGTAGTCCGAGCGGGAGCCCCGTCTCCTACGAGCAGTACTTC.

This clonotype showed up just a few times. The genes are TRBV10-1 and TRBJ2-7, with D hard to call. The germline V gene encodes CDR1 WNHNN and CDR2 SYGVQD (reference sequence). V dropped 0 bases and J dropped 7 bases, with 13 bases sitting between them. CDR3 length equals 14 residues. The CDR3 DNA follows: TGCGCCAGCAGTGAGTCGAACGATGGAAGGGAGCAGTACTTC. This encodes CASSESNDGREQYF.